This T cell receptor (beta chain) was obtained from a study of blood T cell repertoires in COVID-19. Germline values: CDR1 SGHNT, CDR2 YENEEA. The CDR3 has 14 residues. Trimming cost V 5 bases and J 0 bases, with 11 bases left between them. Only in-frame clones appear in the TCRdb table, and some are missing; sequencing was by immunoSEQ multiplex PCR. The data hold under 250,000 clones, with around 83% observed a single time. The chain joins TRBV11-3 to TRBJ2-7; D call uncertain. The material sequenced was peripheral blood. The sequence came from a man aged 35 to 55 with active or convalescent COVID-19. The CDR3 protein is CASSPRQVSYEQYF. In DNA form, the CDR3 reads TGTGCCAGCAGCCCCCGCCAGGTCTCCTACGAGCAGTACTTC.